A single sample is the source of the 22 T cell receptor beta chains below, sequenced in a study of Graves' ophthalmopathy and Graves' hyperthyroidism. As the template, RNA transcripts were used to amplify TCR beta CDR3 regions. RT-PCR with HTBI primers came first, then second-round multiplex PCR. One entry per CDR3 protein, called by TCRdb with MiXCR from the multiplex PCR reads. The table includes fewer than 650,000 distinct CDR3 sequences, around a fifth detected once. Sequenced sample: peripheral blood. The receptor set was obtained from a woman under 30 with stable Graves' hyperthyroidism. Some clones in this sample may be carry-over from other donors' samples.

V and J are TRBV19 and TRBJ2-5; D is uncertain. CDR1 and CDR2 (germline): LNHDA, SQIVND (reference sequence). Trimming removed 4 bases from V and 2 bases from J, with 8 bases in between. CDR3 length equals 13 residues. CDR3 nucleotide sequence: TGTGCCAGTAGTAAGACACAACAAGAGACCCAGTACTTC. This translates into CASSKTQQETQYF.

This clonotype was detected many times. The chain employs TRBV5-1 and TRBJ2-7; tentatively, D is TRBD1 (6 bases). Germline CDR1 SGHRS, CDR2 YFSETQ. The CDR3 runs to 13 residues. Trimming removed 0 bases at V and 5 bases at J, with 9 bases between. In DNA, the CDR3 is TGCGCCAGCAGCTTGGGACAGGACGACGAGCAGTACTTC. This translates into CASSLGQDDEQYF.

This clonotype has a count of ten or more. The rearrangement uses TRBV6-1 and TRBJ2-7; 9 bases are a match to TRBD1. Trimming cost V 5 bases and J 5 bases; bases outside gene matches: 13. The CDR3 totals 16 residues. CDR1 and CDR2 from the germline V gene are MNHNS and SASEGT. CDR3 nucleotides: TGTGCCAGCAGTCGCAATCGGGACAGGGAACCCGACGAGCAGTACTTC. It encodes CASSRNRDREPDEQYF.

This rearrangement joins TRBV19 to TRBJ1-1, with D possibly being TRBD1 (5 bases). The CDR3 consists of 15 residues. Germline V gene sequence: CDR1 LNHDA, CDR2 SQIVND (reference sequence). V was shortened by 2 bases and J by 3 bases, with 13 bases between the two germline ends. The CDR3 sequence: CASSIWGESDTEAFF. CDR3 bases: TGTGCCAGTAGTATATGGGGCGAGAGCGACACTGAAGCTTTCTTT.

The chain combines TRBV11-2 with TRBJ2-7, with D unresolved. Per the germline V gene, CDR1 is SGHAT and CDR2 is FQNNGV. The length of the CDR3 is 14 residues. The V and J ends lost 5 bases and 0 bases respectively, with 11 bases between them. The CDR3 here is CASSPLWGSYEQYF. The CDR3 nucleotides read TGTGCCAGCAGCCCCCTATGGGGCTCCTACGAGCAGTACTTC.

On this clonotype: Sequence at one end of the junction differs from germline and may be a read error. The chain combines TRBV28 with TRBJ2-4; D not certain. The CDR3 sequence is 10 residues long. Germline values: CDR1 MDHEN, CDR2 SYDVKM. The CDR3 here is CASSRNTQYF. The CDR3 region has the DNA TGTGCCAGCAGCCGGAACACTCAGTACTTC.

This clonotype occurred many times. The V and J genes are TRBV5-1 and TRBJ2-5; TRBD1 aligns across 8 bases. The CDR3 loop spans 15 amino acids. V dropped 5 bases and J dropped 0; count of bases not matched to a gene: 6. Germline V lookup: CDR1 SGHRS, CDR2 YFSETQ. CDR3 DNA: TGCGCCAGCAGGGCTCGGACAGGGCACCAAGAGACCCAGTACTTC. This gives the protein CASRARTGHQETQYF.

Remarks on this clonotype: The junction departs from the called germline gene at one end, perhaps through a read error. V and J are TRBV15 and TRBJ1-1; D uncertain. Germline CDR1 is LNHNV and CDR2 is YYDKDF (reference sequence). The CDR3 runs to 15 residues. This chain's CDR3 is CATSRASGRGTEALF. The DNA for the CDR3 is TGTGCCACCAGCAGAGCCTCCGGTAGAGGCACTGAAGCTTTATTT. The complete variable domain, with remaining parts taken from reference TRBV15 and TRBJ1-1, reads DAMVIQNPRYQVTQFGKPVTLSCSQTLNHNVMYWYQQKSSQAPKLLFHYYDKDFNNEADTPDNFQSRRPNTSFCFLDIRSPGLGDTAMYLCATSRASGRGTEALFGQGTRLTVV.

This sequence joins TRBV12-3 or TRBV12-4 and TRBJ1-2; D is perhaps TRBD1 (6 bases). Trimming removed 3 bases from V and 3 bases from J, with 11 bases in between. This CDR3 comprises 14 residues. CDR3 sequence: CASSFGGRDYGYTF. For the CDR3, the DNA is TGTGCCAGCAGTTTCGGGGGGCGGGACTATGGCTACACCTTC.

This clonotype was detected ten times or more. The chain joins TRBV27 to TRBJ1-6, with 8 nucleotides matching TRBD1. Trimming cost V 6 bases and J 0 bases; bases outside gene matches: 4. The CDR3 loop spans 16 amino acids. The germline CDR1 and CDR2 sequences are MNHEY and SMNVEV (reference sequence). This CDR3 reads CASRNRGDSYNSPLHF. The CDR3 coding sequence is TGTGCCAGCAGAAACAGGGGGGACTCCTATAATTCACCCCTCCACTTT.

This clonotype has only a few counts. The CDR3 spells CASSEGDKHYGYTF. The CDR3 DNA follows: TGTGCCAGCAGTGAAGGGGACAAACACTATGGCTACACCTTC. The J gene is TRBJ1-2, the V gene TRBV6-1; a weak D match, TRBD1 (6 bases). This CDR3 region has 14 residues. Germline V gives CDR1 MNHNS, CDR2 SASEGT. Trimming left V 1 base short and J 3 bases short, with 9 bases between.

This clonotype was counted many times. The gene calls are TRBV6-2 or TRBV6-3 and TRBJ1-5; D remains ambiguous. Trimming shortened V by 0 bases and J by 0 bases, and 3 bases separated the two germline ends. The CDR3 has 14 amino acids. Per germline, CDR1 MNHEY and CDR2 SVGEGT. The CDR3 is CASSYSNSNQPQHF. CDR3 coding DNA: TGTGCCAGCAGTTACTCGAATAGCAATCAGCCCCAGCATTTT.

The V and J genes are TRBV20-1 and TRBJ1-2; tentatively, D is TRBD1 (5 bases). Germline V gene lookup returns CDR1 DFQATT and CDR2 SNEGSKA (reference sequence). Trimming took off 0 bases at V and 3 bases at J, with 14 bases between the two ends. This CDR3 has 15 amino acids. CDR3 loop: CSARDVGAVYYGYTF. For the CDR3, the DNA is TGCAGTGCTAGAGATGTTGGGGCAGTCTACTATGGCTACACCTTC.

This clonotype was seen a few times. V and J are TRBV4-1 and TRBJ1-2; 8 bases match TRBD1. From germline, CDR1 is MGHRA and CDR2 YSYEKL. V shed 2 bases, J shed 8 bases, and the junction held 10 bases outside the gene matches. There are 15 residues in the CDR3. The CDR3 reads CASSQQGATLDGYTF. The CDR3 DNA follows: TGCGCCAGCAGCCAACAGGGGGCTACCTTGGACGGCTACACCTTC.

This clonotype was detected ten times or more. This chain joins TRBV7-2 and TRBJ1-2; possibly TRBD1 for D (6 bases). CDR3 length: 13 residues. Germline V CDR1 and CDR2: SGHTA, FQGNSA. Trimming took off 5 bases at V and 4 bases at J, with 11 bases between the two ends. The CDR3 here is CASSTKGGYGYTF. CDR3 bases: TGTGCCAGCAGCACGAAAGGGGGCTATGGCTACACCTTC. The full variable domain, completed using reference TRBV7-2 and TRBJ1-2, is GAGVSQSPSNKVTEKGKDVELRCDPISGHTALYWYRQSLGQGLEFLIYFQGNSAPDKSGLPSDRFSAERTGGSVSTLTIQRTQQEDSAVYLCASSTKGGYGYTFGSGTRLTVV.

This clonotype was observed at least ten times. The rearrangement uses TRBV6-5 and TRBJ2-7, with TRBD1 matching over 7 bases. The CDR3 spans 15 residues. CDR1 MNHEY and CDR2 SVGAGI come from the germline V gene. J lost 7 bases, V lost 4 bases, and 13 bases had no gene match. This CDR3 reads CASSLYDRVRGEQYF. The CDR3 DNA follows: TGTGCCAGCAGTTTATACGACAGGGTAAGGGGTGAGCAGTACTTC.

This chain joins TRBV7-3 and TRBJ2-3; D might be TRBD2 (6 bases). The CDR3 contains 14 residues. The V and J ends lost 5 bases and 0 bases respectively, with 9 bases between them. Germline loops: CDR1 SGHTA, CDR2 FQGTGA. The CDR3 DNA reads TGTGCCAGCAGCCGCGGGGTTAGCACAGATACGCAGTATTTT. Translating gives CASSRGVSTDTQYF.

The chain recombines TRBV24-1 with TRBJ1-2; 9 bases fit TRBD1. Germline CDR1 reads KGHDR; CDR2 reads SFDVKD. This CDR3 region has 16 residues. Trimming at V came to 7 bases and at J to 4 bases, leaving 12 bases not matched to a gene. The CDR3 coding sequence is TGTGCCACCAGCGAGGACAGGGGCCCAACAGTCTATGGCTACACCTTC. Its protein product is CATSEDRGPTVYGYTF.

This clonotype was seen ten or more times. J is TRBJ2-5 and V is TRBV19; TRBD1 might be the D (5 bases). The CDR3 sequence is 14 residues long. The V and J ends lost 7 bases and 1 base respectively, with 13 bases between them. Germline V gene lookup returns CDR1 LNHDA and CDR2 SQIVND (reference sequence). CDR3 sequence: CASNVGLTQETQYF. The CDR3, as DNA: TGTGCCAGTAACGTGGGGCTAACCCAAGAGACCCAGTACTTC.

This clonotype was observed many times. The chain recombines TRBV7-2 with TRBJ1-2; D remains unclear. The CDR3 extends over 16 amino acids. The germline CDR1 and CDR2 sequences are SGHTA and FQGNSA. Trimming took off 5 bases at V and 2 bases at J, with 18 bases between the two ends. This CDR3 is CASSQGMRTGNYGYTF. In nucleotides, the CDR3 is TGTGCCAGCAGCCAAGGGATGCGGACCGGGAACTATGGCTACACCTTC.

The rearrangement uses TRBV6-5 and TRBJ1-1; TRBD1 matches at 10 bases. The CDR3 is 16 amino acids. Germline V gives CDR1 MNHEY, CDR2 SVGAGI. V lost 4 bases and J lost 1; bases outside the gene matches: 6. The CDR3 loop reads CASSSLTGGKNTEAFF. In DNA form, the CDR3 reads TGTGCCAGCAGTTCACTGACAGGGGGCAAGAACACTGAAGCTTTCTTT.

This clonotype occurred many times. The V call is TRBV5-1, the J call TRBJ2-5, with 11 bases fitting TRBD2. Per germline, CDR1 SGHRS and CDR2 YFSETQ. The length of the CDR3 is 17 residues. With V trimmed by 2 bases and J by 2 bases, 8 bases remained unmatched. The CDR3 loop reads CASSLVLLAGEQETQYF. Here the CDR3 DNA reads TGCGCCAGCAGCTTAGTTTTACTAGCGGGAGAACAAGAGACCCAGTACTTC.